This TCR beta chain was observed in a study of blood T cell repertoires in COVID-19. On the study more broadly: Collection of acute and convalescent COVID-19 samples took place in the United States, Italy and Spain. Sources were T cells, B-cell-depleted T cells, or PBMCs; the material itself was cDNA or gDNA.

Original methodology: Nucleated cell counts were estimated from reference gene primer amplification. Produced via immunoSEQ multiplex PCR; TCRdb's table is partial and in-frame only. The D gene and trimming were derived from the DNA, and the V and J assignments and clone size from that table. The profile covers hundreds of thousands of clones, with roughly nine tenths appearing a single time and approximately 7.6% taken by the ten largest. With V trimmed by 5 bases and J by 8 bases, 10 bases remained unmatched. The length of the CDR3 is 14 residues. Germline CDR1 and CDR2: GTSNPN and SVGIG (reference sequence).

This chain connects TRBV30 to TRBJ2-1, with TRBD2 matching over 9 bases. The receptor was isolated from a man between 60 and 75 years old who had recovered from COVID-19. Sequencing was performed on peripheral blood. Here the CDR3 DNA reads TGTGCCTGGGATAAGGGGACTAGCTGGGATGAGCAGTTCTTC. Residues: CAWDKGTSWDEQFF.